This paragraph covers one TCR beta chain sequence. With random hexamers, reverse transcription was performed on about 0.45 to 1 ug of RNA. Each CDR3 protein is one row after TCRdb ran MiXCR on the immunoSEQ multiplex PCR reads. The sample yields fewer than 150,000 distinct CDR3 sequences, 95% seen once. Germline CDR1 reads SGDLS; CDR2 reads YYNGEE. CDR3 length: 14 residues. After removal of 7 bases from V and 0 bases from J, the junction contained 4 bases not matched to a gene. The entry originates in a study of CD8 T cells in Susac syndrome. Sample: CD8+ T cells from PBMCs. V usage is TRBV9 and J usage is TRBJ2-1; 7 bases fit TRBD2. The TCR comes from a human donor with Susac syndrome. CDR3 protein: CASGRDVSYNEQFF. CDR3 DNA sequence: TGTGCCAGCGGGAGGGACGTCTCCTACAATGAGCAGTTCTTC.